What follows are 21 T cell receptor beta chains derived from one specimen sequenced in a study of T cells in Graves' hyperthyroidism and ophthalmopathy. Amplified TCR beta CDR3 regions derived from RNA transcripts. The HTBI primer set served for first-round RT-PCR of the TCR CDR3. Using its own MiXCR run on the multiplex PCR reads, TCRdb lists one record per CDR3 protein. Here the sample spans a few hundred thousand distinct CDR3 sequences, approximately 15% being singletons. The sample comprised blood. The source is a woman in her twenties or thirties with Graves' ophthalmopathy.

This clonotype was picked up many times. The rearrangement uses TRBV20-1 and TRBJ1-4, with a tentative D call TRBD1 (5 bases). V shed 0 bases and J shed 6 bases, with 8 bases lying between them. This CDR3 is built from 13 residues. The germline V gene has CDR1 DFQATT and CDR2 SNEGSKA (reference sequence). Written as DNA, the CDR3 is TGCAGTGCTAGAGATGACAGAGATGAAAAACTGTTTTTT. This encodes CSARDDRDEKLFF.

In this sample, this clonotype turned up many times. The CDR3 bases are TGCAGTGCTAAACGGGTCTCGAACACTGAAGCTTTCTTT. Its translation: CSAKRVSNTEAFF. This chain connects TRBV20-1 to TRBJ1-1; D not resolved. The CDR3 totals 13 residues. The germline V and J ends were trimmed by 4 bases and 1 base, with 10 bases remaining between them. Germline-derived CDR1 and CDR2 are DFQATT and SNEGSKA (reference sequence).

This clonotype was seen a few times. For the CDR3, the DNA is TGTGCCAGCAGCCCTACTCAGGGGGGACTAGCGGGCATGAGCACCGGGGAGCTGTTTTTT. The encoded protein is CASSPTQGGLAGMSTGELFF. The V gene is TRBV27, the J gene TRBJ2-2; 12 bases align to TRBD2. The germline gives CDR1 MNHEY, CDR2 SMNVEV (reference sequence). J lost 4 bases, V lost 6 bases, and 18 bases had no gene match. The CDR3 spans 20 residues.

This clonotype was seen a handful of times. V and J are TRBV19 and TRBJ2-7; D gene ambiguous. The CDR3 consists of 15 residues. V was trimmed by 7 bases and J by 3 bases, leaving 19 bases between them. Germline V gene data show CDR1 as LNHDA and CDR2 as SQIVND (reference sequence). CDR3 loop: CASTLQHTENYEQYF. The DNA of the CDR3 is TGTGCCAGTACCCTACAGCATACAGAAAACTACGAGCAGTACTTC.

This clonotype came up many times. CDR3 DNA: TGTGCCAGCAGCTTAGTAGTAGGGATTTCGAGTAGCACTGAAGCTTTCTTT. This codes for CASSLVVGISSSTEAFF. The rearrangement links TRBV7-9 to TRBJ1-1; D not certain. The CDR3 extends over 17 amino acids. The V gene lost 1 base and the J gene lost 4 bases, with 19 bases spanning the gap. Germline V gives CDR1 SEHNR, CDR2 FQNEAQ (reference sequence).

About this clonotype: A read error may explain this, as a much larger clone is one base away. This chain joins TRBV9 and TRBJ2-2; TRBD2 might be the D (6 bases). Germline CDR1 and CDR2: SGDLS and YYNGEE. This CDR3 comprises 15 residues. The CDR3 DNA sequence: TGTGCCAGCAGCGACGGAGGGTGGTCCACCGGGGAGCCGTTTTTT. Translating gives CASSDGGWSTGEPFF.

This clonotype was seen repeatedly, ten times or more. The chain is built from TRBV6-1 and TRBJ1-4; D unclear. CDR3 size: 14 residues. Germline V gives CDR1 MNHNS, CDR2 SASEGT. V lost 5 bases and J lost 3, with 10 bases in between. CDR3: CASSPDEANEKLFF. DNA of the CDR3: TGTGCCAGCAGTCCGGACGAGGCTAATGAAAAACTGTTTTTT.

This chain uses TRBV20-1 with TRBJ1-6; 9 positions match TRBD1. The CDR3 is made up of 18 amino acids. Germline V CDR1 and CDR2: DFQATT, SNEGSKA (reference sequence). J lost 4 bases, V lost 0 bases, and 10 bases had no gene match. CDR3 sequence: CSARDYGGQGIYNSPLHF. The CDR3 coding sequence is TGCAGTGCTAGAGATTATGGGGGACAGGGAATATATAATTCACCCCTCCACTTT.

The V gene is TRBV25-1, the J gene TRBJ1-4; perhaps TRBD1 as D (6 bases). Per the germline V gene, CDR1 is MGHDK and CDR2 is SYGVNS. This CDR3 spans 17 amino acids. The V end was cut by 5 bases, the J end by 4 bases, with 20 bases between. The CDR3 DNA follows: TGTGCCAGCAGTAAAAGGGGGGGGTTATGGATTAATGAAAAACTGTTTTTT. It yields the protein CASSKRGGLWINEKLFF.

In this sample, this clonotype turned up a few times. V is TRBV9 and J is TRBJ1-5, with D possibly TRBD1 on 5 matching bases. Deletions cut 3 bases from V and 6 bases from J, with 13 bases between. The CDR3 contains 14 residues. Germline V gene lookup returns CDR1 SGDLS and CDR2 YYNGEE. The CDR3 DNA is TGTGCCAGCAGCGGGGGGGGTGACGGTCAGCCCCAGCATTTT. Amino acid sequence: CASSGGGDGQPQHF.

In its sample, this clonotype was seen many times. CDR3 loop: CAISRGTDQETQYF. CDR3 coding DNA: TGTGCCATCTCACGTGGAACAGACCAAGAGACCCAGTACTTC. The chain combines TRBV10-3 with TRBJ2-5; no firm D call. This CDR3 contains 14 residues. Germline CDR1 reads ENHRY; CDR2 reads SYGVKD. Trimming took off 8 bases at V and 0 bases at J, with 13 bases between the two ends.

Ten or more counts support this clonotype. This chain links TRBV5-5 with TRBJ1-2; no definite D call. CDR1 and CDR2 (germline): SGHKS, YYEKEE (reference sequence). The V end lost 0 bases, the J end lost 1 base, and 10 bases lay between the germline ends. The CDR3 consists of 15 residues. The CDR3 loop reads CASSLGTEINYGYTF. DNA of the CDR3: TGTGCCAGCAGCTTGGGGACGGAAATTAACTATGGCTACACCTTC.

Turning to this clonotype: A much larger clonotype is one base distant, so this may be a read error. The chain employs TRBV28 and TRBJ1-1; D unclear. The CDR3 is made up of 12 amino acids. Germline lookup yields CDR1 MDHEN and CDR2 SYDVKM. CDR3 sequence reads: CAGSGNRPEAFF. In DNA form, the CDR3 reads TGTGCCGGCAGTGGGAATCGGCCTGAAGCTTTCTTT.

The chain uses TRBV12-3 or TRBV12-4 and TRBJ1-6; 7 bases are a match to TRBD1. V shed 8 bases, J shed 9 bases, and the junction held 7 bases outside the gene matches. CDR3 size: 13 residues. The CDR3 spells CASWRQGVSPLHF. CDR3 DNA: TGTGCCAGCTGGAGACAGGGCGTTTCACCCCTCCACTTT.

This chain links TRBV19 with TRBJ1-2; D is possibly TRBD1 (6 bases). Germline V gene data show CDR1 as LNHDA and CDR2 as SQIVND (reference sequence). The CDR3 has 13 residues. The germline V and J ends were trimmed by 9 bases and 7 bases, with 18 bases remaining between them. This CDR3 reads CASMRTALGGYTF. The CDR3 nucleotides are TGTGCCAGCATGAGGACAGCTTTGGGTGGCTACACCTTC.

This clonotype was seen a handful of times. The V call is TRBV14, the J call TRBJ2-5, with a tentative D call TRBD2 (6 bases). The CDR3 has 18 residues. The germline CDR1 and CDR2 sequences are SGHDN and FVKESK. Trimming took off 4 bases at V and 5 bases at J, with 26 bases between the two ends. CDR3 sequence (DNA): TGTGCCAGCAGCCGAGGACTCCGGGACTCAAGGAGAGGGGAGACCCAGTACTTC. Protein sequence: CASSRGLRDSRRGETQYF.

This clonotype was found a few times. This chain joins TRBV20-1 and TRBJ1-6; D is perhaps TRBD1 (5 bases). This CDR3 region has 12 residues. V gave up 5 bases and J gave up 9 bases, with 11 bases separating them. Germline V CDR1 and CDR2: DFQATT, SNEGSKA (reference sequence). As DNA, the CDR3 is TGCAGTGCTGTCACCGGGGGTTCACCCCTCCACTTT. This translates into CSAVTGGSPLHF.

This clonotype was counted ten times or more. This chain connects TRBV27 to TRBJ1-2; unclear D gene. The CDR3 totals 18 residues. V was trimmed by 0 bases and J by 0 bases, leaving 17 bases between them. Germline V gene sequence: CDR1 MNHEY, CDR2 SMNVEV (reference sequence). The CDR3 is CASSLSYLDGRSNYGYTF. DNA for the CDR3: TGTGCCAGCAGTTTATCGTATTTAGACGGGCGGTCTAACTATGGCTACACCTTC.

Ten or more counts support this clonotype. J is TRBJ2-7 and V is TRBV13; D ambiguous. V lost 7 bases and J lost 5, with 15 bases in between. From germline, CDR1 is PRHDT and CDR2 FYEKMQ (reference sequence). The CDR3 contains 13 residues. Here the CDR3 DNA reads TGTGCCAGCATTTCGGTAGAAATGAACGAGCAGTACTTC. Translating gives CASISVEMNEQYF.

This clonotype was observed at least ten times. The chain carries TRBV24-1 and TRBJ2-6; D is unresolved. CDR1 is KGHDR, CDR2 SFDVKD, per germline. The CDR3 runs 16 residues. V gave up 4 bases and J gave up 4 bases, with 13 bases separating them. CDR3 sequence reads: CATSESLLPGANVLTF. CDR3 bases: TGTGCCACCAGTGAGTCCTTATTGCCGGGGGCCAACGTCCTGACTTTC.

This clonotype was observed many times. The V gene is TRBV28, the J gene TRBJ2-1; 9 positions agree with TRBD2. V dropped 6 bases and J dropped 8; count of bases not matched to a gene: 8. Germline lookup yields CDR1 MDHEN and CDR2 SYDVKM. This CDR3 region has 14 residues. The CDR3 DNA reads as TGTGCCAGCAGGGGCGGGGGGGCCCGGGATGAGCAGTTCTTC. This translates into CASRGGGARDEQFF.